Presented here are 15 T cell receptor beta chains from one specimen sequenced in a study of T cell responses to AZD1222 COVID-19 vaccine. This table comes from immunoSEQ multiplex PCR, and its TCRdb copy is limited to in-frame clones, with some not included. The repertoire holds about 83,000 clones, with about 82% as singletons. Here the sequenced sample was peripheral blood, taken on day 0 of AZD1222 vaccination. These receptors originate from an adult in good health.

V and J are TRBV6-6 and TRBJ2-5; 10 bases fit TRBD2. Germline V gives CDR1 MNHNY, CDR2 SVGAGI (reference sequence). The V segment lost 4 bases and the J segment 5 bases; nucleotides outside the gene matches: 10. CDR3 size: 16 residues. The CDR3 here is CASSSPVAGGRETQYF. CDR3 nucleotides: TGTGCCAGCAGTTCCCCCGTAGCGGGAGGCCGGGAGACCCAGTACTTC.

The chain uses TRBV6-6 and TRBJ2-5; D not resolved. From germline, CDR1 is MNHNY and CDR2 SVGAGI (reference sequence). The V end lost 5 bases, the J end lost 5 bases, and 12 bases lay between the germline ends. The CDR3 length is 13 residues. The CDR3 bases are TGTGCCAGCAGTACCCAAGTGGGGGAGACCCAGTACTTC. Translation: CASSTQVGETQYF.

J is TRBJ2-3 and V is TRBV7-8; D is uncertain. Trimming shortened V by 2 bases and J by 1 base, and 10 bases separated the two germline ends. The CDR3 is 15 amino acids. In germline, CDR1 is SGHVS, CDR2 FQNEAQ. CDR3 region: CASSLRDFGTDTQYF. Here the CDR3 DNA reads TGTGCCAGCAGCTTAAGGGATTTTGGCACAGATACGCAGTATTTT.

CDR3 in amino acids: CASSLGDSSTDTQYF. For the CDR3, the DNA is TGTGCCAGCAGTTTAGGGGACAGTTCCACAGATACGCAGTATTTT. This chain uses TRBV28 with TRBJ2-3; 7 nucleotides match TRBD1. Unmatched junction bases numbered 4, after V lost 2 bases and J lost 2 bases. CDR1 and CDR2 (germline): MDHEN, SYDVKM. This CDR3 comprises 15 residues.

The J gene is TRBJ1-1, the V gene TRBV7-2; D not certain. The V gene's germline CDR1 is SGHTA and CDR2 FQGNSA. With 1 base removed from V and 0 bases from J, the gap between germline ends came to 6 bases. This CDR3 has 14 amino acids. The CDR3 coding sequence is TGTGCCAGCAGCTTAGTTTCGGTGAACACTGAAGCTTTCTTT. As protein: CASSLVSVNTEAFF.

DNA of the CDR3: TGTGCCAGCAGTTTATCCCCCCGGGCTTATTCCTCTCGGAGCAATCAGCCCCAGCATTTT. Translated, it gives CASSLSPRAYSSRSNQPQHF. The rearrangement uses TRBV28 and TRBJ1-5; no reliable D call. The germline V gene encodes CDR1 MDHEN and CDR2 SYDVKM. CDR3 length: 20 residues. Deletions cut 1 base from V and 1 base from J, with 23 bases between.

This chain links TRBV6-5 with TRBJ2-1, with 8 positions matching TRBD1. This CDR3 spans 12 amino acids. The J segment lost 8 bases and the V segment lost 7 bases, leaving 4 bases of the junction unmatched. Germline lookup yields CDR1 MNHEY and CDR2 SVGAGI. CDR3 bases: TGTGCCAGCACCCAGGGACAGGATGAGCAGTTCTTC. Protein product: CASTQGQDEQFF.

This clone has only a few counts. The chain joins TRBV5-6 to TRBJ1-2; no definite D call. Per the germline V gene, CDR1 is SGHDT and CDR2 is YYEEEE. V was cut by 0 bases and J by 4 bases, with 13 bases left in between. The CDR3 totals 15 residues. In DNA, the CDR3 is TGTGCCAGCAGCTTGGTCCTTGGTGATATCTATGGCTACACCTTC. It specifies CASSLVLGDIYGYTF.

The V call is TRBV3-1 (or the pseudogene TRBV3-2), the J call TRBJ2-1; D is unclear. The CDR3 has 13 residues. Germline CDR1 is LGHDT and CDR2 is YNNKEL (reference sequence). Trimming removed 0 bases at V and 6 bases at J, with 6 bases between. CDR3 nucleotides: TGTGCCAGCAGCCAAGATTTACTCAATGAGCAGTTCTTC. Residues: CASSQDLLNEQFF.

CDR3 DNA: TGTGCCAGCAGCTCCGGACCAAACACCGGGGAGCTGTTTTTT. It translates to CASSSGPNTGELFF. The chain couples TRBV7-2 to TRBJ2-2; D remains ambiguous. Trimming removed 4 bases from V and 2 bases from J, with 8 bases in between. This CDR3 is built from 14 residues. Germline V gene lookup returns CDR1 SGHTA and CDR2 FQGNSA.

The V and J genes are TRBV5-6 and TRBJ1-5, with a weak D call TRBD1 (6 bases). The germline V gene has CDR1 SGHDT and CDR2 YYEEEE. The CDR3 runs to 13 residues. V gave up 2 bases and J gave up 4 bases, with 7 bases separating them. The CDR3 loop is CASSLQGNQPQHF. Written as DNA, the CDR3 is TGTGCCAGCAGCTTACAGGGAAATCAGCCCCAGCATTTT.

The gene calls are TRBV19 and TRBJ2-7; 9 bases align to TRBD1. V gave up 3 bases and J gave up 4 bases; unmatched junction bases: 7. This CDR3 has 15 amino acids. Germline CDR1 and CDR2: LNHDA and SQIVND (reference sequence). The CDR3 sequence: CASSIGTGPGYEQYF. The CDR3, as DNA: TGTGCCAGTAGTATCGGGACAGGGCCTGGGTACGAGCAGTACTTC.

This sequence joins TRBV19 and TRBJ1-2; TRBD1 matches 8 bases. Germline CDR1 LNHDA, CDR2 SQIVND (reference sequence). This CDR3 region has 15 residues. The ends lost 3 bases at V and 6 bases at J; junction bases unmatched: 9. CDR3 amino acids: CASSMRRGTGDGYTF. CDR3 bases: TGTGCCAGTAGTATGAGAAGAGGGACAGGAGATGGCTACACCTTC. The complete variable domain, with remaining parts taken from reference TRBV19 and TRBJ1-2, reads DGGITQSPKYLFRKEGQNVTLSCEQNLNHDAMYWYRQDPGQGLRLIYYSQIVNDFQKGDIAEGYSVSREKKESFPLTVTSAQKNPTAFYLCASSMRRGTGDGYTFGSGTRLTVV.

J is TRBJ2-3 and V is TRBV9, with D tentatively TRBD2 (7 bases). Germline V gene data show CDR1 as SGDLS and CDR2 as YYNGEE. This CDR3 has 16 amino acids. Trimming shortened V by 4 bases and J by 2 bases, and 17 bases separated the two germline ends. The CDR3 nucleotides read TGTGCCAGCAGCCCGAGCTTCGCGGGGGCCACAGATACGCAGTATTTT. Protein sequence: CASSPSFAGATDTQYF. The full variable domain, in which reference TRBV9 and TRBJ2-3 provide the parts outside the CDR3, is DSGVTQTPKHLITATGQRVTLRCSPRSGDLSVYWYQQSLDQGLQFLIQYYNGEERAKGNILERFSAQQFPDLHSELNLSSLELGDSALYFCASSPSFAGATDTQYFGPGTRLTVL.

The chain is built from TRBV5-5 and TRBJ2-7, with 8 bases lining up with TRBD1. The V segment lost 2 bases and the J segment 5 bases; nucleotides outside the gene matches: 9. CDR1 is SGHKS and CDR2 is YYEKEE in the germline V gene (reference sequence). The CDR3 has 15 residues. The CDR3 region is CASSLFDRGIDEQYF. The CDR3, as DNA: TGTGCCAGCAGCTTATTCGACAGGGGAATAGACGAGCAGTACTTC. The full variable domain, with the rest looked up from reference TRBV5-5 and TRBJ2-7, is DAGVTQSPTHLIKTRGQQVTLRCSPISGHKSVSWYQQVLGQGPQFIFQYYEKEERGRGNFPDRFSARQFPNYSSELNVNALLLGDSALYLCASSLFDRGIDEQYFGPGTRLTVT.